A selection of T cell receptor beta chains follows, all from one sample in a study of early T cells in non-severe SARS-CoV-2 infection. TCRdb ran MiXCR on the 5' RACE reads and lists one entry per CDR3 protein. The table shows under 95,000 distinct CDR3 sequences, with 12% occurring only once. Material for sequencing was whole blood. Receptor source: an adult who was a healthcare worker with PCR-confirmed SARS-CoV-2 infection or an uninfected control (not recorded which). Each CDR3 is given with its conserved first and last residue. Each record gives: clone size, D gene, V gene, J gene, CDR3 DNA, CDR3 protein. A D gene is named only where the DNA matches it firmly. Clone size appears in some rows only: once, few, many, or a class for an expanded clone.

clone_size: .
d_call: .
v_call: TRBV5-6
j_call: TRBJ2-7
cdr3_nt: TGTGCCAGCAGCTATACAGCCACCGGGCAGTACTTC
cdr3_aa: CASSYTATGQYF

clone_size: .
d_call: TRBD1
v_call: TRBV6-5
j_call: TRBJ2-7
cdr3_nt: TGTGCCAGCAGACGGGACAGGGTCTACGAGCAGTACTTC
cdr3_aa: CASRRDRVYEQYF

clone_size: .
d_call: .
v_call: TRBV12-3/TRBV12-4
j_call: TRBJ2-5
cdr3_nt: TGTGCCAGCAGCCCGGACCAAGAGACCCAGTACTTC
cdr3_aa: CASSPDQETQYF

clone_size: many
d_call: TRBD2
v_call: TRBV7-8
j_call: TRBJ2-3
cdr3_nt: TGTGCCAGCAGCAAGAGGCCAGCGGGGGGCCCAGATACGCAGTATTTT
cdr3_aa: CASSKRPAGGPDTQYF

clone_size: .
d_call: TRBD1
v_call: TRBV18
j_call: TRBJ1-1
cdr3_nt: TGTGCCAGCTCACCGATCAGGGGGCAAACTGAAGCTTTCTTT
cdr3_aa: CASSPIRGQTEAFF

clone_size: .
d_call: .
v_call: TRBV6-2/TRBV6-3
j_call: TRBJ2-1
cdr3_nt: TGTGCCAGCAGTTCCGTTACAATGAGGCAGTTCTTC
cdr3_aa: CASSSVTMRQFF

clone_size: .
d_call: TRBD1
v_call: TRBV11-2
j_call: TRBJ1-1
cdr3_nt: TGTGCCAGCGACAGGGCAGGGTCCACTGAAGCTTTCTTT
cdr3_aa: CASDRAGSTEAFF

clone_size: once
d_call: TRBD1
v_call: TRBV29-1
j_call: TRBJ2-2
cdr3_nt: TGCAGCGGTGTGACAGGGGACACCGGGGAGCTGTTTTTT
cdr3_aa: CSGVTGDTGELFF

clone_size: few
d_call: .
v_call: TRBV19
j_call: TRBJ2-5
cdr3_nt: TGTGCCAGTAGTTCCCACAGGGCCGGAGAGACCCAGTACTTC
cdr3_aa: CASSSHRAGETQYF

clone_size: many
d_call: .
v_call: TRBV3-1
j_call: TRBJ2-7
cdr3_nt: TGTGCCAGCAGCCAAGATTGGGGCTACGAGCAGTACTTC
cdr3_aa: CASSQDWGYEQYF

clone_size: many
d_call: TRBD2
v_call: TRBV2
j_call: TRBJ2-1
cdr3_nt: TGTGCCAGCAGTGCAGGACTAGCCCCCAATGAGCAGTTCTTC
cdr3_aa: CASSAGLAPNEQFF

clone_size: many
d_call: TRBD1
v_call: TRBV7-2
j_call: TRBJ1-1
cdr3_nt: TGTGCCAGCAGCCATGGACAGGGGAGCACTGAAGCTTTCTTT
cdr3_aa: CASSHGQGSTEAFF

clone_size: .
d_call: TRBD2
v_call: TRBV20-1
j_call: TRBJ2-1
cdr3_nt: TGCAGTGCCCCAAAGGCGGCTAGCGGAGATGTAAATGAGCAGTTCTTC
cdr3_aa: CSAPKAASGDVNEQFF

clone_size: .
d_call: TRBD1
v_call: TRBV11-2
j_call: TRBJ1-2
cdr3_nt: TGTGCCAGCGGACCCGGGACAGGGGGGCGAGGCTACACCTTC
cdr3_aa: CASGPGTGGRGYTF

clone_size: few
d_call: TRBD2
v_call: TRBV5-1
j_call: TRBJ2-3
cdr3_nt: TGCGCCAGCAGCGGAGTAGCGGGAGGCATTGAGGGGCAGTATTTT
cdr3_aa: CASSGVAGGIEGQYF

clone_size: many
d_call: TRBD1
v_call: TRBV6-1
j_call: TRBJ2-7
cdr3_nt: TGTGCCAGCAGTGAACCGGGACAGGGGGACGAGCAGTACTTC
cdr3_aa: CASSEPGQGDEQYF

clone_size: .
d_call: .
v_call: TRBV11-1
j_call: TRBJ1-1
cdr3_nt: TGTGCCAGCAGCCGACAGGATTACACTGAAGCTTTCTTT
cdr3_aa: CASSRQDYTEAFF

clone_size: .
d_call: .
v_call: TRBV2
j_call: TRBJ2-7
cdr3_nt: TGTGCCAGCGGGTCTACGCGCGAGCAGTACTTC
cdr3_aa: CASGSTREQYF

clone_size: .
d_call: .
v_call: TRBV7-3
j_call: TRBJ2-5
cdr3_nt: TGTGCCAGCAGCTTATGGCAGACGTACCAAGAGACCCAGTACTTC
cdr3_aa: CASSLWQTYQETQYF

clone_size: many
d_call: .
v_call: TRBV29-1
j_call: TRBJ2-3
cdr3_nt: TGCAGCGTTGAAGACGGGACGAGTTCGTTAACAGATACGCAGTATTTT
cdr3_aa: CSVEDGTSSLTDTQYF

clone_size: many
d_call: TRBD1
v_call: TRBV6-4
j_call: TRBJ2-1
cdr3_nt: TGTGCCAGCAGTGACTCTGGACAGGGTGAGCAGTTCTTC
cdr3_aa: CASSDSGQGEQFF

clone_size: many
d_call: TRBD1
v_call: TRBV7-9
j_call: TRBJ1-1
cdr3_nt: TGTGCCAGCAGCGACCGGACAGGAAGGACTGAAGCTTTCTTT
cdr3_aa: CASSDRTGRTEAFF

clone_size: many
d_call: .
v_call: TRBV13
j_call: TRBJ2-4
cdr3_nt: TGTGCCAGCAGCACCGGGACTCAAGGAAGTCAGTACTTC
cdr3_aa: CASSTGTQGSQYF